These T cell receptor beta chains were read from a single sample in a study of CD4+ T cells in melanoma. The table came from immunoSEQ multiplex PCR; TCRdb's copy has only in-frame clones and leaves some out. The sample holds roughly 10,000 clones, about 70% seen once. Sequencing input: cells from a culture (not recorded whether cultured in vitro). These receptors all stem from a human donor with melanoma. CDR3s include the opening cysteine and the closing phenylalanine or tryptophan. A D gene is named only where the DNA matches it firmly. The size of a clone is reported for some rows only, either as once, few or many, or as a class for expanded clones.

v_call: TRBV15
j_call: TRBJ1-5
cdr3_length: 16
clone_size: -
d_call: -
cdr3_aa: CATSRASGDGNQPQHF
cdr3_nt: TGTGCCACCAGCAGAGCTTCCGGAGATGGCAATCAGCCCCAGCATTTT

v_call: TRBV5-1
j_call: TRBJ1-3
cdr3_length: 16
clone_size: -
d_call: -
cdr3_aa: CASSQYYRASGNTIYF
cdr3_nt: TGCGCCAGCAGCCAATATTATCGGGCCTCTGGAAACACCATATATTTT

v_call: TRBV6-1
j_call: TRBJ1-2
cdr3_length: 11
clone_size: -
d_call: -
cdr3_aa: CASNTGYGYTF
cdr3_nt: TGTGCCAGCAATACAGGGTATGGCTACACCTTC

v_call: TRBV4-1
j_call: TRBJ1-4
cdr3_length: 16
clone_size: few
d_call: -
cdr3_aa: CASSQDADSLREKLFF
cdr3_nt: TGCGCCAGCAGCCAAGACGCCGACAGTCTTAGGGAAAAACTGTTTTTT

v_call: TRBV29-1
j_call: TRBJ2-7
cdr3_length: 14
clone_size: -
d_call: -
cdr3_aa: CSVEDMGPRREQYF
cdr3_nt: TGCAGCGTTGAAGATATGGGCCCCCGCAGGGAGCAGTACTTC

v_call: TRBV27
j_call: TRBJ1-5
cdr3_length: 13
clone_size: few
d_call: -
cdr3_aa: CASSLSGFGPQHF
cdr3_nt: TGTGCCAGCAGTTTGTCGGGTTTTGGGCCCCAGCATTTT

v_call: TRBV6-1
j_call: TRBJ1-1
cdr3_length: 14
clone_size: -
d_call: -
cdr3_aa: CASSEEAWGGEAFF
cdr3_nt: TGTGCCAGCAGTGAGGAGGCCTGGGGCGGGGAAGCTTTCTTT

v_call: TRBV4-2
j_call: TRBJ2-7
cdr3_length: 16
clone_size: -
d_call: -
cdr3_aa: CASSQEPAGFSYEQYF
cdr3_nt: TGTGCCAGCAGCCAAGAGCCAGCGGGTTTCTCCTACGAGCAGTACTTC

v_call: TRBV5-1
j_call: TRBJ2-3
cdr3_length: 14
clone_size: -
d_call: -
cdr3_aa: CASLRGGSTDTQYF
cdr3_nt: TGCGCCAGCCTTCGAGGGGGTAGCACAGATACGCAGTATTTT

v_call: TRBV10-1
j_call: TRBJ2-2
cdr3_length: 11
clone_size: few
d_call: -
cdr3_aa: CASSHTGELFF
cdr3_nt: TGCGCCAGCAGCCACACCGGGGAGCTGTTTTTT

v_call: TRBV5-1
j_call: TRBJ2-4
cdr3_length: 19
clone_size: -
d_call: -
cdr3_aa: CASSLPLGTDPIAKNIQYF
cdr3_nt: TGCGCCAGCAGCTTGCCCCTGGGGACGGACCCGATAGCCAAAAACATTCAGTACTTC

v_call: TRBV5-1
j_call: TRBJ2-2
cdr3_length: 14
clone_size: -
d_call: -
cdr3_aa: CASAGATNTGELFF
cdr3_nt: TGCGCCAGCGCCGGGGCAACGAACACCGGGGAGCTGTTTTTT

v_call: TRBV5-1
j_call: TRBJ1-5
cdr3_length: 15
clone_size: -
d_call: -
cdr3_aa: CASSLGGADSQPQHF
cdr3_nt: TGCGCCAGCAGCTTAGGAGGGGCGGATAGTCAGCCCCAGCATTTT

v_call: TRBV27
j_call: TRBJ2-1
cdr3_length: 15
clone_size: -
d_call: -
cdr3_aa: CASSFRVSSYNEQFF
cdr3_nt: TGTGCCAGCAGTTTCAGGGTGAGCTCCTACAATGAGCAGTTCTTC

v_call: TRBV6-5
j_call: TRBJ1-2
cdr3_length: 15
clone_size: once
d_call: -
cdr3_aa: CASNSREAGNYGYTF
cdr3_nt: TGTGCCAGCAATTCCCGAGAAGCTGGGAACTATGGCTACACCTTC

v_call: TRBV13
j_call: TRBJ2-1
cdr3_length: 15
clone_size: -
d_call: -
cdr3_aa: CASSLTIGFIGEQFF
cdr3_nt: TGTGCCAGCAGCCTCACGATCGGCTTCATCGGTGAGCAGTTCTTC

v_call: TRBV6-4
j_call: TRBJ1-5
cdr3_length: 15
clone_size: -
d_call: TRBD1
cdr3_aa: CASSRDSYSNQPQHF
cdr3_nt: TGTGCCAGCAGTAGGGACAGCTATAGCAATCAGCCCCAGCATTTT

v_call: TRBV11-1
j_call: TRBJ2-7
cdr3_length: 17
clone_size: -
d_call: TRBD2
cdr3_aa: CASSSPRWLAGESEQYF
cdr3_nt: TGTGCCAGCAGCTCCCCCCGATGGCTAGCGGGGGAGTCCGAGCAGTACTTC

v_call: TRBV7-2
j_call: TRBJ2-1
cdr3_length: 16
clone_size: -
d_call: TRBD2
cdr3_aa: CASSSQAGGNYNEQFF
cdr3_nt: TGTGCCAGCAGCAGCCAAGCGGGGGGGAACTACAATGAGCAGTTCTTC

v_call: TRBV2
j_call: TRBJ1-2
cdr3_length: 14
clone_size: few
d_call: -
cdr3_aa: CASRRDTGYAGYTF
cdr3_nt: TGTGCCAGCAGACGGGACACGGGATATGCAGGCTACACCTTC

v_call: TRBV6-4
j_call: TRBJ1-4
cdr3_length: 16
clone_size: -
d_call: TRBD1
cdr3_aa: CASNRTGGQTNEKLFF
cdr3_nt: TGTGCCAGCAACAGGACAGGGGGCCAAACTAATGAAAAACTGTTTTTT

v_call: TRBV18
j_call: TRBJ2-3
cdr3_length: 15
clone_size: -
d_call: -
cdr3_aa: CASSRLGTNTDTQYF
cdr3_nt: TGTGCCAGCTCGCGCCTCGGAACTAACACAGATACGCAGTATTTT

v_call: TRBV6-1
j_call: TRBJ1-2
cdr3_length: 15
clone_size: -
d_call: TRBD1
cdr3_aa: CASLVGTGVVYGYTF
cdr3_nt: TGTGCCAGCTTGGTTGGGACAGGGGTGGTCTATGGCTACACCTTC

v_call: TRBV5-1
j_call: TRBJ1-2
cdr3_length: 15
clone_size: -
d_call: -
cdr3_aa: CASSRESGGDYGYTF
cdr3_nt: TGCGCCAGCAGCAGGGAGTCGGGGGGGGACTATGGCTACACCTTC